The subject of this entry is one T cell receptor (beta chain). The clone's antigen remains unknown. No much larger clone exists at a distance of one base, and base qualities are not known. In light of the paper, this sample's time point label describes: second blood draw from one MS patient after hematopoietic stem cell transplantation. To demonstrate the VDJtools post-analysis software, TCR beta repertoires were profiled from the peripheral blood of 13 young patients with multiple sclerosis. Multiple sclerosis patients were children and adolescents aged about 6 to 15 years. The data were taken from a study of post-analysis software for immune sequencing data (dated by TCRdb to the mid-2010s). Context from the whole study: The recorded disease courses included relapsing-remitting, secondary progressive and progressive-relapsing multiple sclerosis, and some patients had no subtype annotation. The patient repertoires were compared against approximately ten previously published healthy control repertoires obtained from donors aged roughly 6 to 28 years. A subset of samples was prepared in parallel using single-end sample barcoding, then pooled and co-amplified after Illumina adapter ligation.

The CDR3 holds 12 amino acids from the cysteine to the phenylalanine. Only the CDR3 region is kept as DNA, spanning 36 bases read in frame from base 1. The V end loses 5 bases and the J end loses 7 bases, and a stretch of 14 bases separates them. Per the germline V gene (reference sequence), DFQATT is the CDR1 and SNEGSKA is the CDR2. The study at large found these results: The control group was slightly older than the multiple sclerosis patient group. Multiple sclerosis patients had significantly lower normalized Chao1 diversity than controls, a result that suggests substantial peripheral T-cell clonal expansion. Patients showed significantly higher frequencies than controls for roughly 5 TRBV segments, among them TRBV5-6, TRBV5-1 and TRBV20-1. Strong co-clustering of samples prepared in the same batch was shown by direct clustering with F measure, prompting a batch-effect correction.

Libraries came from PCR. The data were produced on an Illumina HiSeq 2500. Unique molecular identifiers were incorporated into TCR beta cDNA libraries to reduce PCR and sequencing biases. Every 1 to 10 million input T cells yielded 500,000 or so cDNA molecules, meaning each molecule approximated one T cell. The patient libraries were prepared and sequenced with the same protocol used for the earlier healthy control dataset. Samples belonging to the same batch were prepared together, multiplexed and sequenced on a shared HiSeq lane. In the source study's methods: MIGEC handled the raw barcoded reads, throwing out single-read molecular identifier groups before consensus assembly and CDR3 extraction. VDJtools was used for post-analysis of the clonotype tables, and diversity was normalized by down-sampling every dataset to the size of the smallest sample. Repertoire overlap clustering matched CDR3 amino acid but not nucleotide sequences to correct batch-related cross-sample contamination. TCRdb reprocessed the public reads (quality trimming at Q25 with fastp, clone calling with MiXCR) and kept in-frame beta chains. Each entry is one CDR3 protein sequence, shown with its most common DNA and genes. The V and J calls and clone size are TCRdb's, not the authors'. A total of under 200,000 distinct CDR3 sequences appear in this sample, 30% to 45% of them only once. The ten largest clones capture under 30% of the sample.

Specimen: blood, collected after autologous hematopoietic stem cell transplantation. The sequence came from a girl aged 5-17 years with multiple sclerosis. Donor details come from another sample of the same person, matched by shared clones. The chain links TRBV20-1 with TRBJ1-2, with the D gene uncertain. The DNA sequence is TGCAGTGCTGAACTTGGAGGCTGTGGCTACACCTTC. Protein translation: CSAELGGCGYTF.